A single sample gave rise to the 18 T cell receptor beta chains below, sequenced in a study of identical twins. TCRdb recomputed calls from the 5' RACE reads with MiXCR, one row per CDR3 protein. Of around 140,000 distinct CDR3 sequences listed, around 3.4% are singletons. The sequencing input was memory T cells sorted from blood. All receptors derive from a man aged 18-30 years in good health.

This clonotype was observed many times. The V and J genes are TRBV5-1 and TRBJ1-2; 8 bases fit TRBD1. The CDR3 consists of 13 residues. Per germline, CDR1 SGHRS and CDR2 YFSETQ. V dropped 4 bases and J dropped 8; count of bases not matched to a gene: 7. CDR3 DNA: TGCGCCAGCAGCCAATCTCGACAGGGGGGCTACACCTTC. The encoded protein is CASSQSRQGGYTF.

This clonotype was seen at least ten times. The V call is TRBV24-1, the J call TRBJ2-1; perhaps D is TRBD1 or TRBD2 (6 bases each). CDR1 is KGHDR and CDR2 is SFDVKD in the germline V gene. This CDR3 has 18 amino acids. V gave up 2 bases and J gave up 4 bases, with 20 bases separating them. The chain's CDR3 is CATSDWASRRGVYNEQFF. The CDR3, as DNA: TGTGCCACCAGTGATTGGGCCAGCAGAAGGGGGGTTTACAATGAGCAGTTCTTC.

This chain links TRBV3-1 with TRBJ2-5, with no clear D. Germline loops: CDR1 LGHDT, CDR2 YNNKEL (reference sequence). This CDR3 has 13 amino acids. The V and J ends lost 4 bases and 1 base respectively, with 7 bases between them. The chain's CDR3 is CASSLRVQETQYF. For the CDR3, the DNA is TGTGCCAGCAGCCTTAGGGTCCAAGAGACCCAGTACTTC.

The table lists this clonotype with many counts. The rearrangement links TRBV18 to TRBJ2-1; 12 positions agree with TRBD2. The length of the CDR3 is 15 residues. V shed 0 bases and J 10 bases; nucleotides not matched to a gene: 4. The germline CDR1 and CDR2 sequences are KGHSH and LQKENI. The CDR3 region is CASSPPTSGSREQFF. The CDR3 coding sequence is TGTGCCAGCTCACCACCGACTAGCGGGAGTAGAGAGCAGTTCTTC.

Ten or more counts support this clonotype. The chain has TRBV5-1 and TRBJ2-3; a weak D match, TRBD1 (5 bases). This CDR3 contains 15 residues. Germline V gene data show CDR1 as SGHRS and CDR2 as YFSETQ. The germline V and J ends were trimmed by 2 bases and 1 base, with 11 bases remaining between them. The CDR3 reads CASSFTGARTDTQYF. The CDR3 bases are TGCGCCAGCAGCTTTACAGGAGCCCGCACAGATACGCAGTATTTT.

The chain recombines TRBV28 with TRBJ2-1; TRBD1 matches 10 bases. Germline CDR1 and CDR2: MDHEN and SYDVKM. The CDR3 contains 15 residues. V shed 2 bases and J 8 bases; nucleotides not matched to a gene: 6. The CDR3 protein is CASSLRDRGIYEQFF. The CDR3 region has the DNA TGTGCCAGCAGTTTAAGGGACAGGGGAATTTATGAGCAGTTCTTC. The full variable domain, with the rest looked up from reference TRBV28 and TRBJ2-1, is DVKVTQSSRYLVKRTGEKVFLECVQDMDHENMFWYRQDPGLGLRLIYFSYDVKMKEKGDIPEGYSVSREKKERFSLILESASTNQTSMYLCASSLRDRGIYEQFFGPGTRLTVL.

This clonotype occurred many times. The V call is TRBV7-6, the J call TRBJ2-3; perhaps D is TRBD1 or TRBD2 (6 bases each). Germline V gives CDR1 SGHVS, CDR2 FNYEAQ. The CDR3 has 15 amino acids. The germline V and J ends were trimmed by 4 bases and 5 bases, with 16 bases remaining between them. CDR3 in amino acids: CASSSTGRFLDTQYF. CDR3 sequence (DNA): TGTGCCAGCAGCTCTACAGGGAGGTTTTTAGATACGCAGTATTTT.

This clonotype occurred many times. The chain joins TRBV20-1 to TRBJ2-5, with a tentative D call TRBD1 (5 bases). CDR1 and CDR2 from the germline V gene are DFQATT and SNEGSKA (reference sequence). V lost 7 bases and J 2 bases, leaving 17 bases between the germline ends. The CDR3 covers 14 residues. The CDR3 loop reads CSVPLGSGQETQYF. The CDR3 bases are TGCAGTGTCCCGCTCGGGTCAGGGCAAGAGACCCAGTACTTC.

This clonotype was counted ten times or more. The chain combines TRBV7-2 with TRBJ2-1; D perhaps matches TRBD2 (6 bases). The CDR3 covers 14 residues. Germline CDR1 SGHTA, CDR2 FQGNSA. The V end was cut by 2 bases, the J end by 7 bases, with 12 bases between. The CDR3 region is CASSLTGAGNEQFF. The CDR3 DNA is TGTGCCAGCAGCTTAACGGGCGCGGGGAATGAGCAGTTCTTC.

This clonotype showed up many times. CDR3 nucleotides: TGCGCCAGCAGTGAGCTCGGGGACTCCTACAATGAGCAGTTCTTC. Residues: CASSELGDSYNEQFF. The chain combines TRBV10-1 with TRBJ2-1; D is possibly TRBD2 (5 bases). Germline lookup yields CDR1 WNHNN and CDR2 SYGVQD (reference sequence). Trimming pared 2 bases from V and 0 bases from J, leaving 8 bases between. The CDR3 length is 15 residues.

This clonotype was counted many times. The chain joins TRBV6-5 to TRBJ1-1; possible D gene TRBD1, 6 bases. Trimming pared 5 bases from V and 10 bases from J, leaving 17 bases between. Germline CDR1 reads MNHEY; CDR2 reads SVGAGI. The CDR3 extends over 13 amino acids. The DNA for the CDR3 is TGTGCCAGCAGTAACCGACAGGATTCGGGAGCTTTCTTT. Translated, it gives CASSNRQDSGAFF.

In its sample, this clonotype was seen many times. V usage is TRBV20-1 and J usage is TRBJ2-2; either TRBD1 or TRBD2 may fit D (6 bases each). Germline CDR1 and CDR2: DFQATT and SNEGSKA (reference sequence). CDR3 size: 14 residues. V shed 0 bases and J shed 8 bases, with 13 bases lying between them. The CDR3 sequence is CSARDGTGAGELFF. In DNA form, the CDR3 reads TGCAGTGCTAGAGATGGGACGGGGGCTGGGGAGCTGTTTTTT.

This chain uses TRBV18 with TRBJ1-5; TRBD1 agrees at 8 bases. Germline V gene lookup returns CDR1 KGHSH and CDR2 LQKENI. With 4 bases clipped from V and 4 bases from J, the junction kept 9 bases outside the gene matches. The CDR3 runs to 16 residues. CDR3 DNA sequence: TGTGCCAGCTCACGTATGGACAGGGCTGGGAATCAGCCCCAGCATTTT. It specifies CASSRMDRAGNQPQHF.

This clonotype occurred many times. The V and J genes are TRBV2 and TRBJ2-1; tentatively, D is TRBD2 (5 bases). Trimming cost V 4 bases and J 9 bases, with 16 bases left between them. This CDR3 is 14 amino acids long. Germline V gives CDR1 SNHLY, CDR2 FYNNEI. The CDR3 loop is CASSVSTIVPEQFF. Written as DNA, the CDR3 is TGTGCCAGCAGTGTATCGACTATCGTTCCTGAGCAGTTCTTC.

This clonotype has at least ten counts. The CDR3 coding sequence is TGCAGTGCTAGAGTAGGCCTAGCGTATGAGCAGTTCTTC. Translation gives CSARVGLAYEQFF. This chain links TRBV20-1 with TRBJ2-1, with a tentative D call TRBD2 (6 bases). The V and J ends lost 1 base and 8 bases respectively, with 12 bases between them. Germline V lookup: CDR1 DFQATT, CDR2 SNEGSKA (reference sequence). This CDR3 is built from 13 residues.

In its sample, this clonotype was seen many times. CDR3 nucleotides: TGTGCCAGCATAAAGGACAGGGGGCAAGAGACCCAGTACTTC. This sequence encodes CASIKDRGQETQYF. The chain links TRBV7-2 to TRBJ2-5, with 10 nucleotides matching TRBD1. This CDR3 has 14 residues. After removal of 7 bases from V and 2 bases from J, the junction contained 4 bases not matched to a gene. Germline CDR1 and CDR2: SGHTA and FQGNSA.

There are many counts of this clonotype. The chain uses TRBV12-3 or TRBV12-4 and TRBJ2-2, with D uncertain. Trimming took off 4 bases at V and 4 bases at J, with 16 bases between the two ends. This CDR3 is built from 16 residues. The CDR3 nucleotides are TGTGCCAGCAGTTCAAACCTCGGGCAGGCCACCGGGGAGCTGTTTTTT. Its protein product is CASSSNLGQATGELFF.

This clonotype was recorded at least ten times. The chain is built from TRBV20-1 and TRBJ2-3; a possible D gene is TRBD2 (6 bases). V lost 3 bases and J 1 base, leaving 11 bases between the germline ends. This CDR3 has 14 residues. The germline CDR1 and CDR2 sequences are DFQATT and SNEGSKA (reference sequence). This CDR3 is CSASFSGGTDTQYF. CDR3 nucleotides: TGCAGTGCTAGTTTTAGCGGAGGCACAGATACGCAGTATTTT.